The clone carrying this T cell receptor (beta chain) was found a few times. As yet, its antigen is unknown. These data belong to a study of T cells after yellow fever vaccination. Study as a whole: Preparing low-cell-number fractions relied on SMART-Seq v4 Ultra Low Input.

Template switching by 5'RACE produced TCR cDNA, adding a universal primer site and UMIs. From the 5' RACE reads, TCRdb called clonotypes with MiXCR, one entry per CDR3 protein. The sample contains hundreds of thousands of distinct CDR3 sequences, about 12% of which appear only once. Study results and caveats: Reappearance after the booster was observed for most primary-vaccination clones (around 95% CD4, roughly 88% CD8). Clonotype sharing between CD4 and CD8 compartments was small.

The source is a man aged 25-45 years who received the YFV17D yellow fever vaccine. The source was PBMCs, collected on the day of the yellow fever booster vaccination.

CDR3 sequence: CASSLTPGLAGKGAQETQYF. The DNA of the CDR3 is TGTGCCAGCAGTTTAACTCCGGGACTAGCGGGGAAGGGGGCTCAAGAGACCCAGTACTTC. The rearrangement uses TRBV12-3 or TRBV12-4 and TRBJ2-5; TRBD2 agrees at 13 bases. The trim removed 2 bases at V and 2 bases at J, leaving 14 bases unmatched. The CDR3 runs to 20 residues.